This record looks at one T cell receptor (beta chain) sequence and its context. These data are taken from a study of shared clonotypes between healthy human individuals. The repertoire was sequenced with immunoSEQ multiplex PCR; TCRdb's copy has only in-frame clones and lacks some. Of around 100,000 clones listed, about 67% are singletons. V was shortened by 4 bases and J by 2 bases, with 15 bases between the two germline ends. The CDR3 has 16 residues. Germline-derived CDR1 and CDR2 are SNHLY and FYNNEI. J is TRBJ2-1 and V is TRBV2, with D tentatively TRBD1 (7 bases). This TCR was recovered from a woman in her twenties or thirties in good health. Sample: memory CD8+ T cells sorted from blood. The subset denotes: CD45RO+ cells pooled with CCR7-negative TemRA cells. DNA for the CDR3: TGTGCCAGCAGTGTACGCGGGACAGATACCTACAATGAGCAGTTCTTC. Translation gives CASSVRGTDTYNEQFF.